These T cell receptor beta chains were read from a single sample in a study of CD8+CD57+ T cells in acquired aplastic anemia. MiXCR, applied by TCRdb to the reads, yields one record per CDR3 protein. The table has 180,000 or so distinct CDR3 sequences, roughly 50% seen once. Material for sequencing was sorted CD4+, CD8+, or CD8+CD57+ T cells (not recorded which) from PBMCs. The receptors come from a human donor with aplastic anemia. The conserved cysteine and the conserved F or W are not part of the CDR3 here. Clone size is given for some rows only: seen once, a few or many times, or a class if the clone is expanded.

v_gene,j_gene,abundance,CDR3aa
TRBV7-8,TRBJ2-7,many,ASSGRDGAYEQY
TRBV25-1,TRBJ2-2,many,ASSEEVWATGELF
TRBV7-9,TRBJ2-5,NA,ASRGAGRETQY
TRBV24-1,TRBJ1-3,NA,ATSPGPGNTIY
TRBV19,TRBJ1-6,NA,ASRKTGGNSPLH
TRBV7-8,TRBJ1-5,few,ASSPRPYNQPQH
TRBV29-1,TRBJ2-7,few,SVEDPGLAYEQY
TRBV19,TRBJ1-2,NA,ASSTYGERTDGYT
TRBV7-9,TRBJ2-3,NA,AYQGDTQY
TRBV7-8,TRBJ2-1,NA,ASSFWSDPWQF
TRBV10-3,TRBJ2-5,NA,AISTSGGQETQY
TRBV2,TRBJ1-5,NA,ASRGTGAQPQH
TRBV11-2,TRBJ1-2,NA,ASSVSQGAGDNYGYT
TRBV19,TRBJ2-7,many,ASRGQDTYEQY
TRBV5-6,TRBJ2-3,NA,ATRLAGSTDTQY
TRBV10-1,TRBJ1-5,few,ASSTGGVGQPQH
TRBV20-1,TRBJ2-1,many,SAREKRGGYEQF
TRBV5-1,TRBJ2-5,many,ASRQGQYQETQY
TRBV11-2,TRBJ1-4,NA,ASSPGIGNEKLF
TRBV5-1,TRBJ1-2,many,ASSQGDRGNGYT
TRBV7-2,TRBJ2-7,NA,ASSLASLSSGRMYEQY
TRBV19,TRBJ2-3,NA,ASSMHRAMVGTQY
TRBV30,TRBJ1-2,few,AWSVPPLGGYGYT
TRBV25-1,TRBJ1-2,many,ASQPLVGQYHGYT
TRBV20-1,TRBJ2-1,many,SARTIGEQF
TRBV7-2,TRBJ1-1,NA,ASSLGDGGEAF
TRBV10-3,TRBJ2-1,NA,AISESMAGDYNEQF
TRBV5-1,TRBJ2-3,many,ASSQGPSGLGGTDTQY